This T cell receptor (beta chain) is from a study of CDR3 diversity in severe acne. One entry per CDR3 protein, called by TCRdb with MiXCR from the PCR reads. The sample comprises around 100,000 distinct CDR3 sequences, under 60% of which are singletons, and under 15% rests with the top ten. The germline CDR1 and CDR2 sequences are LGHNA and YNFKEQ. The length of the CDR3 is 16 residues. The trim removed 0 bases at V and 6 bases at J, leaving 9 bases unmatched. This sequence joins TRBV4-2 and TRBJ2-7, with TRBD2 matching over 9 bases. Sequencing used blood. The TCR sequence derives from a male donor with acne. CDR3 DNA: TGTGCCAGCAGCCAAGATCTTAGCGGGAGTAGGTCCGAGCAGTACTTC. Protein sequence: CASSQDLSGSRSEQYF.